This T cell receptor beta chain was recorded in a study of blood T cell repertoires in COVID-19. As for the study in general: Samples came from the United States, Italy and Spain, spanning acute and convalescent COVID-19.

CDR3 size: 15 residues. Trimming shortened V by 5 bases and J by 8 bases, and 20 bases separated the two germline ends. Looked up from germline, CDR1 is SGHVS and CDR2 is FNYEAQ. As handled by the study authors: The authors estimated nucleated cell counts from reference gene primer amplification. Data came from immunoSEQ multiplex PCR; TCRdb stores just in-frame clones and leaves some out. V, J and clone size reflect that table, while D and trimming were determined from the DNA. The data contain about 80,000 clones, approximately 80% of them seen just once; the ten biggest clones take up 35% to 40%. The sample taken for sequencing was peripheral blood. This receptor was identified in a woman in her sixties or seventies with acute or convalescent COVID-19. The genes are TRBV7-6 and TRBJ2-3; perhaps TRBD2 as D (6 bases). The CDR3 here is CASSGPAGPAGTQYF. The CDR3 DNA reads TGTGCCAGCAGCGGACCAGCGGGCCCCGCGGGTACGCAGTATTTT.